The next 7 T cell receptor beta chains were all read from a single sample in a study of T cell repertoires in cytomegalovirus infection. Each CDR3 protein is one row after TCRdb ran MiXCR on the reads. The repertoire includes fewer than 300,000 distinct CDR3 sequences, about 25% of them detected once, and roughly 13% sits in the top ten. The sample was PBMCs. These receptors all come from a human donor in good health (CMV status not recorded). Some clones in this sample may be carry-over from other donors' samples.

This clonotype was seen more than once but under ten times. The rearrangement links TRBV11-1 to TRBJ2-7; D gene unclear. The germline CDR1 and CDR2 sequences are SGHAT and FQDESV (reference sequence). V was trimmed by 4 bases and J by 0 bases, leaving 10 bases between them. This CDR3 is 14 amino acids long. The CDR3 is CASSSQAVSYEQYF. The CDR3 region has the DNA TGTGCCAGCAGCTCCCAGGCGGTCTCCTACGAGCAGTACTTC.

This clonotype was detected a few times. The V and J genes are TRBV7-9 and TRBJ2-7; D is possibly TRBD1 (5 bases). The CDR3 is 15 amino acids. Trimming left V 4 bases short and J 3 bases short, with 16 bases between. Germline CDR1 and CDR2: SEHNR and FQNEAQ (reference sequence). The CDR3 nucleotides read TGTGCCAGCAGCTCCCGGATATGGGGCAACTACGAGCAGTACTTC. Translation: CASSSRIWGNYEQYF.

The chain is built from TRBV18 and TRBJ2-3; no reliable D call. V was cut by 2 bases and J by 4 bases, with 13 bases left in between. The CDR3 contains 15 residues. The germline CDR1 and CDR2 sequences are KGHSH and LQKENI. CDR3 bases: TGTGCCAGCTCACCAATACCCGGTGAGGCAGATACGCAGTATTTT. Amino acids: CASSPIPGEADTQYF. Complete variable domain (other parts from reference TRBV18 and TRBJ2-3): NAGVMQNPRHLVRRRGQEARLRCSPMKGHSHVYWYRQLPEEGLKFMVYLQKENIIDESGMPKERFSAEFPKEGPSILRIQQVVRGDSAAYFCASSPIPGEADTQYFGPGTRLTVL.

This chain uses TRBV19 with TRBJ2-1, with 11 bases aligning to TRBD2. With 4 bases clipped from V and 9 bases from J, the junction kept 11 bases outside the gene matches. In germline, CDR1 is LNHDA, CDR2 SQIVND (reference sequence). The CDR3 loop spans 16 amino acids. CDR3 in DNA: TGTGCCAGTAGTACCCTTCAACTAGCGGGAGAAGGTGAGCAGTTCTTC. Amino acid sequence: CASSTLQLAGEGEQFF.

This clonotype was counted many times. The chain has TRBV7-2 and TRBJ2-3; D call uncertain. The CDR3 sequence is 12 residues long. Trimming cost V 2 bases and J 6 bases, with 6 bases left between them. Germline loops: CDR1 SGHTA, CDR2 FQGNSA. The CDR3 DNA reads TGTGCCAGCAGCTTAAGGCGGGATACGCAGTATTTT. It codes for CASSLRRDTQYF.

This chain links TRBV10-3 with TRBJ2-7; D uncertain. CDR1 and CDR2 from the germline V gene are ENHRY and SYGVKD. The CDR3 runs 12 residues. Trimming took 11 bases from V and 2 from J, leaving 13 bases between them. The CDR3, as DNA: TGTGCCGTAAGTCCCGGAACCTACGAGCAGTACTTC. Translating gives CAVSPGTYEQYF.

This clonotype was counted ten times or more. This chain connects TRBV7-2 to TRBJ2-7; maybe TRBD2 (7 bases). V was pared by 2 bases and J by 3 bases, with 14 bases between. Germline V gene data show CDR1 as SGHTA and CDR2 as FQGNSA. CDR3 length: 15 residues. This CDR3 reads CASSLRRGTSYEQYF. The CDR3 nucleotides read TGTGCCAGCAGCTTACGGCGGGGGACAAGCTACGAGCAGTACTTC.